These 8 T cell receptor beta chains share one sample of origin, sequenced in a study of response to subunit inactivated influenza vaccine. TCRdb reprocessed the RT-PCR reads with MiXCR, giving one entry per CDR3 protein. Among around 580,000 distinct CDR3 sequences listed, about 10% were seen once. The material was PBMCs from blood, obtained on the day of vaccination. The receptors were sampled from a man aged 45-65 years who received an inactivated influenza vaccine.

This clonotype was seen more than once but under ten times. As DNA, the CDR3 is TGTGCCAGCAGTTACCCAAGGGACAGGGAAGAGACCCAGTACTTC. Translated, it gives CASSYPRDREETQYF. V usage is TRBV6-2 or TRBV6-3 and J usage is TRBJ2-5, with TRBD1 matching over 9 bases. The CDR3 extends over 15 amino acids. V shed 2 bases and J 3 bases; nucleotides not matched to a gene: 4. Germline V lookup: CDR1 MNHEY, CDR2 SVGEGT.

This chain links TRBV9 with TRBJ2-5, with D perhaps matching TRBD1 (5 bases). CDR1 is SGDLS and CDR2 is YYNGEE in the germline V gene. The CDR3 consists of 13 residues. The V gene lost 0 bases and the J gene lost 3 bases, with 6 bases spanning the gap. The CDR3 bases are TGTGCCAGCAGCGTAGGACAGAAAGAGACCCAGTACTTC. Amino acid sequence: CASSVGQKETQYF.

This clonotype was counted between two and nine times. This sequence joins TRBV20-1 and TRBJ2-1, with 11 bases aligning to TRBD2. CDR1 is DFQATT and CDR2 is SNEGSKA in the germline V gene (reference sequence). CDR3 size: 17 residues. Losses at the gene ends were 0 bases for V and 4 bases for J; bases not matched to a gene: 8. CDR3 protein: CSARDHGASGRYNEQFF. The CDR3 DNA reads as TGCAGTGCTAGAGATCATGGCGCTAGCGGGAGGTACAATGAGCAGTTCTTC.

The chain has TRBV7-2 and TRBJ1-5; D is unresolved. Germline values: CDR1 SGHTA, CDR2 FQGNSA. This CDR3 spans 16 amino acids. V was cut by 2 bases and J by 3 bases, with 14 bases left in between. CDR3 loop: CASSLRVPSANQPQHF. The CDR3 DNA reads TGTGCCAGCAGCTTACGGGTCCCCTCAGCCAATCAGCCCCAGCATTTT. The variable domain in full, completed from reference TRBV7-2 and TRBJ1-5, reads GAGVSQSPSNKVTEKGKDVELRCDPISGHTALYWYRQSLGQGLEFLIYFQGNSAPDKSGLPSDRFSAERTGGSVSTLTIQRTQQEDSAVYLCASSLRVPSANQPQHFGDGTRLSIL.

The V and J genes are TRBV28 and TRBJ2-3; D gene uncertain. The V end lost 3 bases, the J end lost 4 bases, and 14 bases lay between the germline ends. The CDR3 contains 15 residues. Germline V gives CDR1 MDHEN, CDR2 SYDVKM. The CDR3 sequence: CASSFGSSLADTQYF. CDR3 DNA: TGTGCCAGCAGTTTTGGATCATCGCTCGCAGATACGCAGTATTTT.

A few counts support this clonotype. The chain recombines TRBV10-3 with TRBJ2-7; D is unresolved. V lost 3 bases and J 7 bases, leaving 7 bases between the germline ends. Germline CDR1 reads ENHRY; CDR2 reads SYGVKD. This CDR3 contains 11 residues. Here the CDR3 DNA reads TGTGCCATCAGTGAACCCGGTGAGCAGTACTTC. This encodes CAISEPGEQYF.

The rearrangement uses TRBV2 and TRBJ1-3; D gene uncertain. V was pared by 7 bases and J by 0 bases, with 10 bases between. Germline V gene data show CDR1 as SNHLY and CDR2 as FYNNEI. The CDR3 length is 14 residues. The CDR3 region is CASTRTLSGNTIYF. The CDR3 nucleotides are TGTGCCAGCACTCGAACACTCTCTGGAAACACCATATATTTT.

The CDR3 loop is CASTLGAGQGPPLHF. The CDR3 DNA reads TGTGCCAGCACCTTAGGGGCGGGACAGGGGCCACCCCTCCACTTT. The chain links TRBV12-3 or TRBV12-4 to TRBJ1-6; 10 positions agree with TRBD1. The ends lost 7 bases at V and 11 bases at J; junction bases unmatched: 11. The CDR3 totals 15 residues.